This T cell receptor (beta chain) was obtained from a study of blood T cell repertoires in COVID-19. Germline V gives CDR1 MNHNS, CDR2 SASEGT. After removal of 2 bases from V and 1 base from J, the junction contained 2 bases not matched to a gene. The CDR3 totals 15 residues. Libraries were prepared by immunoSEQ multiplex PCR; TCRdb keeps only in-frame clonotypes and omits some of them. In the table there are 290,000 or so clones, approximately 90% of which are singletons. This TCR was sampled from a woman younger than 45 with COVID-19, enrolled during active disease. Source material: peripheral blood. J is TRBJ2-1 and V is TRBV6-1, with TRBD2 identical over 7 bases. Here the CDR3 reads CASSERAGSYNEQFF. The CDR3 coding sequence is TGTGCCAGCAGTGAAAGAGCGGGATCCTACAATGAGCAGTTCTTC.